This TCR beta chain was sequenced for a study of cytomegalovirus exposure and HLA in healthy donors. Study-level points and caveats: In a later analysis, around 18,000 TCR beta sequences were associated with HLA alleles at 0.05 false discovery rate.

Details on this clone: Antigen: not known.

Germline CDR1 SGDLS, CDR2 YYNGEE. The CDR3 loop spans 14 amino acids. Losses at the gene ends were 0 bases for V and 4 bases for J; bases not matched to a gene: 3. The PCR had 60 Vbeta and 13 Jbeta primers. Sequenced by immunoSEQ multiplex PCR; TCRdb stores in-frame clones only, minus some. The sample includes about 110,000 clones, approximately 84% of them seen just once. The chain uses TRBV9 and TRBJ1-2, with 7 bases lining up with TRBD1. Sequences were obtained from PBMCs. This clonotype was sampled from a man in his thirties or forties in good health and CMV-seronegative. In nucleotides, the CDR3 is TGTGCCAGCAGCGTAGGACAGGGCCCCTATGGCTACACCTTC. Translating gives CASSVGQGPYGYTF. The full variable domain, completed using reference TRBV9 and TRBJ1-2, is DSGVTQTPKHLITATGQRVTLRCSPRSGDLSVYWYQQSLDQGLQFLIQYYNGEERAKGNILERFSAQQFPDLHSELNLSSLELGDSALYFCASSVGQGPYGYTFGSGTRLTVV.